Following are 26 T cell receptor beta chains from one sample sequenced in a study of blood T cells in healthy people across ages. Through a sample-barcoded 5' primer and a J-beta primer mix, a second PCR was run for about 6 to 11 cycles. TCRdb reanalysed the 5' RACE reads using MiXCR and keeps one entry per CDR3 protein. The repertoire consists of 700,000 to 950,000 distinct CDR3 sequences, with about 40% occurring once and the leading ten covering about 20%. Material: blood. The origin of the receptors is an older woman in good health.

The V call is TRBV3-1, the J call TRBJ2-7; 10 bases line up with TRBD2. The CDR3 covers 14 residues. The V segment lost 7 bases and the J segment 7 bases; nucleotides outside the gene matches: 10. Germline CDR1 is LGHDT and CDR2 is YNNKEL (reference sequence). The CDR3, as DNA: TGTGCCAGCACCAGGGCTAGCGGGAGCGGTGAGCAGTACTTC. This translates into CASTRASGSGEQYF.

CDR3 DNA sequence: TGTGCCAGCAGCCAAGGTCCGGTAGGTGTAGGATTCACGGCCTACGAGCAGTACTTC. This encodes CASSQGPVGVGFTAYEQYF. The chain employs TRBV4-2 and TRBJ2-7, with D uncertain. The CDR3 runs to 19 residues. The ends were cut back, 1 base at V and 2 bases at J, with 24 bases in the middle. CDR1 is LGHNA and CDR2 is YNFKEQ in the germline V gene.

The sample holds many counts of this clonotype. The chain carries TRBV4-3 and TRBJ1-2; D not certain. CDR3 size: 16 residues. V was shortened by 0 bases and J by 4 bases, with 15 bases between the two germline ends. CDR1 LGHNA and CDR2 YSLEER come from the germline V gene. The CDR3 DNA reads TGCGCCAGCAGCCAAGATCGTATAGGTATGGGCTATGGCTACACCTTC. Translating it yields CASSQDRIGMGYGYTF.

The chain employs TRBV21-1 and TRBJ2-7. TRBV21-1 is an annotated pseudogene. This CDR3 spans 17 amino acids. The CDR3 DNA is TGTGCCAGCAGCAAAGCGATCGCGGAAAAGATAACCTACGAGCAGTACTTC. This codes for CASSKAIAEKITYEQYF.

This clonotype was detected only once. J is TRBJ2-2 and V is TRBV19; TRBD1 aligns across 9 bases. CDR3 length: 17 residues. Per the germline V gene, CDR1 is LNHDA and CDR2 is SQIVND (reference sequence). V gave up 4 bases and J gave up 0 bases; unmatched junction bases: 6. The CDR3 spells CASSKWTGDANTGELFF. In nucleotides, the CDR3 is TGTGCCAGTAGTAAGTGGACAGGGGACGCGAACACCGGGGAGCTGTTTTTT. Together with reference TRBV19 and TRBJ2-2, the CDR3 gives the full variable domain: DGGITQSPKYLFRKEGQNVTLSCEQNLNHDAMYWYRQDPGQGLRLIYYSQIVNDFQKGDIAEGYSVSREKKESFPLTVTSAQKNPTAFYLCASSKWTGDANTGELFFGEGSRLTVL.

This rearrangement joins TRBV6-6 to TRBJ1-6; weak D call: TRBD1 (6 bases). V was pared by 9 bases and J by 7 bases, with 16 bases between. Germline V CDR1 and CDR2: MNHNY, SVGAGI (reference sequence). This CDR3 is 14 amino acids long. In DNA, the CDR3 is TGTGCCAGTTTGCTCGGGGGGCGAAATTCACCCCTCCACTTT. As protein: CASLLGGRNSPLHF.

The rearrangement joins TRBV6-1 to TRBJ2-3, with TRBD2 identical over 9 bases. Germline CDR1 is MNHNS and CDR2 is SASEGT. J was trimmed by 3 bases and V by 8 bases; bases with no gene match: 6. CDR3 length: 14 residues. CDR3 bases: TGTGCCAGCGAGCGGGGGGCCGGTACAGATACGCAGTATTTT. Residues: CASERGAGTDTQYF.

V and J are TRBV9 and TRBJ2-3, with 8 nucleotides matching TRBD2. Trimming removed 0 bases from V and 1 base from J; junction bases left unmatched: 4. Germline V lookup: CDR1 SGDLS, CDR2 YYNGEE. The CDR3 covers 16 residues. Here the CDR3 reads CASSVGNGGGTDTQYF. DNA for the CDR3: TGTGCCAGCAGCGTAGGGAACGGGGGGGGCACAGATACGCAGTATTTT.

The chain joins TRBV5-1 to TRBJ1-5, with D perhaps TRBD1 (6 bases). V was trimmed by 3 bases and J by 3 bases, leaving 13 bases between them. The V gene's germline CDR1 is SGHRS and CDR2 YFSETQ. The CDR3 length is 15 residues. CDR3 DNA: TGCGCCAGCAGCTACGAAACAGGGAACAATCAGCCCCAGCATTTT. Its translation: CASSYETGNNQPQHF. The entire variable domain, with the rest obtained from reference TRBV5-1 and TRBJ1-5, is as follows: KAGVTQTPRYLIKTRGQQVTLSCSPISGHRSVSWYQQTPGQGLQFLFEYFSETQRNKGNFPGRFSGRQFSNSRSEMNVSTLELGDSALYLCASSYETGNNQPQHFGDGTRLSIL.

Comments on this clonotype: This sequence may be a read error, since a much larger clone differs from it by one base. The CDR3 DNA sequence: TGCAGCGTTGAAAATGGGGGACCAGCCGGTGAGCAGTTCTTC. Protein: CSVENGGPAGEQFF. V and J are TRBV29-1 and TRBJ2-1; D may be TRBD1 or TRBD2 (5 bases each). CDR3 length equals 14 residues. Germline values: CDR1 SQVTM, CDR2 ANQGSEA. V lost 2 bases and J lost 9, with 17 bases in between.

This sequence joins TRBV2 and TRBJ2-1, with D unclear. Germline V gene lookup returns CDR1 SNHLY and CDR2 FYNNEI. Trimming pared 4 bases from V and 8 bases from J, leaving 12 bases between. The CDR3 runs 13 residues. CDR3 residues: CASSAPFTDEQFF. The CDR3 DNA reads as TGTGCCAGCAGTGCGCCCTTTACGGATGAGCAGTTCTTC. The entire variable domain, with the rest obtained from reference TRBV2 and TRBJ2-1, is as follows: EPEVTQTPSHQVTQMGQEVILRCVPISNHLYFYWYRQILGQKVEFLVSFYNNEISEKSEIFDDQFSVERPDGSNFTLKIRSTKLEDSAMYFCASSAPFTDEQFFGPGTRLTVL.

Regarding this clonotype: Since a much larger clone is just one base distant, this may be a read error. The V call is TRBV29-1, the J call TRBJ2-1; 10 nucleotides match TRBD2. The J call is doubtful: the DNA matches TRBJ2-7 better. The CDR3 covers 16 residues. CDR1 and CDR2 (germline): SQVTM, ANQGSEA. CDR3 sequence (DNA): TGCAGCGTTGAAGATCCGGCTAGCGGGAGTCACAATGAGCAGTACTTC. Protein sequence: CSVEDPASGSHNEQYF.

This clonotype was found a few times. This sequence joins TRBV7-3 and TRBJ2-3; TRBD2 aligns across 9 bases. The V gene's germline CDR1 is SGHTA and CDR2 FQGTGA. V gave up 2 bases and J gave up 3 bases; unmatched junction bases: 3. The CDR3 covers 15 residues. For the CDR3, the DNA is TGTGCCAGCAGCTTATCTAGCGGGAAAACAGATACGCAGTATTTT. Protein: CASSLSSGKTDTQYF.

The chain has TRBV28 and TRBJ1-1; D might be TRBD1 (5 bases). Trimming took off 2 bases at V and 5 bases at J, with 18 bases between the two ends. Germline V gene lookup returns CDR1 MDHEN and CDR2 SYDVKM. The CDR3 length is 16 residues. The CDR3 DNA reads TGTGCCAGCAGTTTAGCCCAGGGAGGGGCGGTAACTGAAGCTTTCTTT. As protein: CASSLAQGGAVTEAFF.

A note on this clonotype: This may be a read error, as it is one base from a much larger clone. V usage is TRBV7-2 and J usage is TRBJ2-3; 11 bases line up with TRBD2. This CDR3 is 17 amino acids long. Germline V gene sequence: CDR1 SGHTA, CDR2 FQGNSA. Trimming took 7 bases from V and 2 from J; bases not matched to a gene: 11. The CDR3: CASKQLAGAFLTDTQYF. In DNA, the CDR3 is TGTGCCAGCAAACAACTAGCGGGAGCCTTTCTCACAGATACGCAGTATTTT.

The chain carries TRBV28 and TRBJ1-5; possible D gene TRBD1, 5 bases. The CDR3 covers 12 residues. The germline gives CDR1 MDHEN, CDR2 SYDVKM. The V end lost 6 bases, the J end lost 7 bases, and 10 bases lay between the germline ends. As DNA, the CDR3 is TGTGCCAGCAGCAATCGGGGGCAGCCCCAGCATTTT. This gives the protein CASSNRGQPQHF.

The chain recombines TRBV10-3 with TRBJ2-1, with 14 positions matching TRBD2. The CDR3 extends over 17 amino acids. The germline gives CDR1 ENHRY, CDR2 SYGVKD. Germline trimming cut 2 bases from V and 3 bases from J; bases unmatched to any gene: 3. Here the CDR3 reads CAISEMTSGGDYNEQFF. CDR3 DNA: TGTGCCATCAGTGAGATGACTAGCGGGGGGGACTACAATGAGCAGTTCTTC.

J is TRBJ2-4 and V is TRBV4-2; 11 positions agree with TRBD2. The J call is uncertain, as TRBJ2-5 better fits the DNA end. The CDR3 consists of 17 residues. The germline CDR1 and CDR2 sequences are LGHNA and YNFKEQ. The CDR3 DNA reads TGTGCCAGCAGCCAAGATCTAGCGGGGGGCCGTCAAGAGACCCAGTACTTC. It yields the protein CASSQDLAGGRQETQYF.

This clonotype was seen a single time. The chain employs TRBV20-1 and TRBJ1-4; no reliable D call. CDR1 is DFQATT, CDR2 SNEGSKA, per germline (reference sequence). The CDR3 contains 13 residues. Trimming shortened V by 5 bases and J by 5 bases, and 12 bases separated the two germline ends. The CDR3 sequence is CSAVVGQNEKLFF. CDR3 DNA: TGCAGTGCTGTTGTAGGCCAGAATGAAAAACTGTTTTTT.

This clonotype was seen a single time. The chain has TRBV20-1 and TRBJ2-5; unclear D gene. This CDR3 comprises 13 residues. The V end was cut by 3 bases, the J end by 0 bases, with 8 bases between. The germline V gene has CDR1 DFQATT and CDR2 SNEGSKA (reference sequence). The CDR3 region has the DNA TGCAGTGCTAGGAGTCGGAACCAAGAGACCCAGTACTTC. Translating it yields CSARSRNQETQYF.

This clonotype has ten or more counts. J is TRBJ2-7 and V is TRBV3-1; the D is unclear. This CDR3 has 12 residues. Between the trimmed V and J ends, which lost 3 bases and 0 bases, there was a span of 3 bases. Germline V gene data show CDR1 as LGHDT and CDR2 as YNNKEL (reference sequence). CDR3 protein: CASSQSSYEQYF. CDR3 nucleotide sequence: TGTGCCAGCAGCCAGAGCTCCTACGAGCAGTACTTC.

This clonotype showed up just once. This chain links TRBV3-1 with TRBJ1-1; TRBD1 might be the D (5 bases). V was trimmed by 7 bases and J by 1 base, leaving 16 bases between them. CDR3 length: 15 residues. Germline CDR1 LGHDT, CDR2 YNNKEL (reference sequence). CDR3: CASKPSKGSNTEAFF. For the CDR3, the DNA is TGTGCCAGCAAACCTTCGAAGGGGTCGAACACTGAAGCTTTCTTT.

V usage is TRBV7-9 and J usage is TRBJ2-7; TRBD2 aligns across 7 bases. Losses at the gene ends were 2 bases for V and 5 bases for J; bases not matched to a gene: 15. This CDR3 comprises 17 residues. Germline CDR1 reads SEHNR; CDR2 reads FQNEAQ (reference sequence). In DNA, the CDR3 is TGTGCCAGCAGCTTATGGACTAGTCTTGTGTGGTCGAACGAGCAGTACTTC. Translating it yields CASSLWTSLVWSNEQYF.

The chain has TRBV7-2 and TRBJ2-4; D gene ambiguous. Per germline, CDR1 SGHTA and CDR2 FQGNSA. Trimming left V 2 bases short and J 6 bases short, with 14 bases between. The CDR3 extends over 15 amino acids. The DNA for the CDR3 is TGTGCCAGCAGCTTAAGTTGGGTGCCTGGAAACATTCAGTACTTC. Amino acid sequence: CASSLSWVPGNIQYF.

Written as DNA, the CDR3 is TGTGCCAGCAGTCCCTCCCGATCGTATAGCAATCAGCCCCAGCATTTT. Translating gives CASSPSRSYSNQPQHF. This chain links TRBV27 with TRBJ1-5; D gene unclear. This CDR3 is 16 amino acids long. Germline CDR1 MNHEY, CDR2 SMNVEV (reference sequence). Trimming took 5 bases from V and 0 from J, leaving 14 bases between them.

As to this clonotype: A clone one base away is much larger, so this may be a read error. The J gene is TRBJ2-4, the V gene TRBV6-2 or TRBV6-3; a possible D gene is TRBD2 (5 bases). The J call may be incorrect, as the DNA end agrees better with TRBJ2-7. Germline V gene data show CDR1 as MNHEY and CDR2 as SVGEGT. The CDR3 totals 14 residues. The CDR3: CTSSDGIRRNEQYF. In DNA, the CDR3 is TGTACCAGCAGTGACGGGATCCGTAGAAACGAGCAGTACTTC.